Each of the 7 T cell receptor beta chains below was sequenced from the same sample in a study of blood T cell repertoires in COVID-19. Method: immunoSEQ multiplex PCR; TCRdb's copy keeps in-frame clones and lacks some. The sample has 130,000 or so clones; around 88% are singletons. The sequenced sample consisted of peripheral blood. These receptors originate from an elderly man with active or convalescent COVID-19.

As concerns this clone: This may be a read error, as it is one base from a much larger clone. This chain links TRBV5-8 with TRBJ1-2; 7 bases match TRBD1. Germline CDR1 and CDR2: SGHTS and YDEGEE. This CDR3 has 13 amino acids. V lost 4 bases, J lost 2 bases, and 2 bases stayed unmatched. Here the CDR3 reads CASSQGQNYGYTF. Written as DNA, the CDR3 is TGTGCCAGCAGCCAGGGACAGAACTATGGCTACACCTTC.

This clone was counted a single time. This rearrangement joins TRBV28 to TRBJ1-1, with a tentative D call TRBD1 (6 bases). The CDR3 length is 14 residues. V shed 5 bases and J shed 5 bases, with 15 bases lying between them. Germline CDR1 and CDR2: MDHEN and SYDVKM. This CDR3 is CASSQDRSRTEAFF. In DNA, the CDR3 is TGTGCCAGCAGTCAGGACAGAAGTCGGACTGAAGCTTTCTTT.

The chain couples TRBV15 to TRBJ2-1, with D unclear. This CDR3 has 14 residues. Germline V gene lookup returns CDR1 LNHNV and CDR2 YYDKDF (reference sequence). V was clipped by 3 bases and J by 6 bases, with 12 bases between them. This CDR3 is CATSSLPIPNEQFF. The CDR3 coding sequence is TGTGCCACCAGCAGCCTACCCATTCCCAATGAGCAGTTCTTC.

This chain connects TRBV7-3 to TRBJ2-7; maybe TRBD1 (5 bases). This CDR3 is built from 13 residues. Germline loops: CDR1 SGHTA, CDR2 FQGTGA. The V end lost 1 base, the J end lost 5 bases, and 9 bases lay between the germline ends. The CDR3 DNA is TGTGCCAGCAGCTTAAGTCAGGGTGACGAGCAGTACTTC. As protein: CASSLSQGDEQYF.

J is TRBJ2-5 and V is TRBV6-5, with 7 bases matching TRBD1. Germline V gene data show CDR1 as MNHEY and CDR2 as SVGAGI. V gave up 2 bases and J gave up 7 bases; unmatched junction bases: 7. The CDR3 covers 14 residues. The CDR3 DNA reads TGTGCCAGCAGTTACGGGCAGGGGGTGGGGACCCAGTACTTC. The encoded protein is CASSYGQGVGTQYF.

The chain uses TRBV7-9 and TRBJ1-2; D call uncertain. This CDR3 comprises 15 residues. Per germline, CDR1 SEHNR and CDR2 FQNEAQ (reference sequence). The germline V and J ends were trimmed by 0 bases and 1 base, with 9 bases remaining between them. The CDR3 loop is CASSLALRDNYGYTF. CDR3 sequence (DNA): TGTGCCAGCAGCTTAGCGCTCCGGGATAACTATGGCTACACCTTC. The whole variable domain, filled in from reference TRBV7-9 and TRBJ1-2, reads DTGVSQNPRHKITKRGQNVTFRCDPISEHNRLYWYRQTLGQGPEFLTYFQNEAQLEKSRLLSDRFSAERPKGSFSTLEIQRTEQGDSAMYLCASSLALRDNYGYTFGSGTRLTVV.

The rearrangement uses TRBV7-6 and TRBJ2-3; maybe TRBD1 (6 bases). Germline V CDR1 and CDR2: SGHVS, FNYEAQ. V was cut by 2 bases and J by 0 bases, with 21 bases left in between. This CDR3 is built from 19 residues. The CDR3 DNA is TGTGCCAGCAGCTTAACGAACCCCTGGGGGCGGTCTAGCACAGATACGCAGTATTTT. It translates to CASSLTNPWGRSSTDTQYF.